Shown below are 28 T cell receptor beta chains from a single sample sequenced in a study of blood T cell repertoires in COVID-19. Assay used: immunoSEQ multiplex PCR; TCRdb lists only in-frame clones, some missing. Of 35,000 to 40,000 clones listed, approximately 90% are singletons. Material: peripheral blood. The receptors derive from a man in his 70s with active COVID-19.

This clone came up a few times. The chain combines TRBV19 with TRBJ2-1, with TRBD2 matching 16 bases. CDR3 length equals 18 residues. The V gene end was trimmed by 3 bases and the J gene end by 4 bases; junction bases not matched to a gene: 6. CDR1 and CDR2 (germline): LNHDA, SQIVND (reference sequence). CDR3 sequence: CASSMGTSGRAGYNEQFF. In DNA, the CDR3 is TGTGCCAGTAGTATGGGGACTAGCGGGAGGGCGGGGTACAATGAGCAGTTCTTC.

The chain's CDR3 is CASSHGTSGASDTQYF. In DNA, the CDR3 is TGCGCCAGCAGCCATGGGACTAGCGGGGCATCAGATACGCAGTATTTT. V usage is TRBV5-1 and J usage is TRBJ2-3, with 13 bases identical to TRBD2. Germline V gene sequence: CDR1 SGHRS, CDR2 YFSETQ. This CDR3 is built from 16 residues. V lost 4 bases, J lost 4 bases, and 6 bases stayed unmatched.

This chain links TRBV5-4 with TRBJ1-2, with 8 bases fitting TRBD1. The CDR3 is made up of 15 amino acids. The germline V gene encodes CDR1 SGHNT and CDR2 YYREEE (reference sequence). V was clipped by 6 bases and J by 7 bases; unmatched bases: 14. The CDR3 DNA sequence: TGTGCCAGCACCAACCCAGGACAGGGCAGATCTGGCTACACCTTC. This encodes CASTNPGQGRSGYTF.

The V gene is TRBV27, the J gene TRBJ2-3, with a weak D call TRBD1 (5 bases). The ends were cut back, 2 bases at V and 0 bases at J, with 6 bases in the middle. CDR3 length: 14 amino acids. Germline loops: CDR1 MNHEY, CDR2 SMNVEV (reference sequence). The CDR3 DNA is TGTGCCAGCAGTTTAGCAGGGAGCACAGATACGCAGTATTTT. Translated, it gives CASSLAGSTDTQYF.

This clone was seen once. The V and J genes are TRBV5-8 and TRBJ2-7; D is perhaps TRBD1 (5 bases). Looked up from germline, CDR1 is SGHTS and CDR2 is YDEGEE. V shed 4 bases and J shed 0 bases, with 14 bases lying between them. This CDR3 contains 15 residues. CDR3 in amino acids: CASSPWGRSSYEQYF. The CDR3, as DNA: TGTGCCAGCAGCCCATGGGGCCGTAGCTCCTACGAGCAGTACTTC.

The V call is TRBV7-2, the J call TRBJ2-5; 12 positions match TRBD1. This CDR3 has 17 amino acids. With V trimmed by 1 base and J by 4 bases, 7 bases remained unmatched. CDR1 is SGHTA, CDR2 FQGNSA, per germline. CDR3 DNA: TGTGCCAGCAGCTTAGGCGGGACAGGGGGCGCGGGAGAGACCCAGTACTTC. Protein: CASSLGGTGGAGETQYF.

In this sample, this clone turned up once. The chain joins TRBV6-2 or TRBV6-3 to TRBJ2-7, with TRBD1 matching 7 bases. Germline CDR1 is MNHEY and CDR2 is SVGEGT. The CDR3 runs 13 residues. V trimming: 4 bases; J trimming: 6 bases; junction bases outside the gene matches: 6. The CDR3 DNA is TGTGCCAGCAGTTTTCACAGGGGCCTCGAGCAGTACTTC. Its translation: CASSFHRGLEQYF.

To note about this clone: One end of the junction is discordant with germline, which a read error may explain. This chain uses TRBV7-7 with TRBJ2-1; 8 bases are a match to TRBD2. The CDR3 runs to 15 residues. Germline V gene data show CDR1 as SSHAT and CDR2 as FNYEAQ (reference sequence). The CDR3 is CASSLELAVVHEQFF. In DNA form, the CDR3 reads TGTGCTAGCAGCTTAGAACTAGCGGTGGTCCATGAGCAGTTCTTC.

The DNA for the CDR3 is TGCGCCAGCAGCGCGGACAGTTCAACTAATGAAAAACTGTTTTTT. Encoded protein: CASSADSSTNEKLFF. The genes are TRBV5-1 and TRBJ1-4; maybe TRBD1 (6 bases). Germline V gene data show CDR1 as SGHRS and CDR2 as YFSETQ. V lost 4 bases, J lost 0 bases, and 10 bases lay in between. CDR3 length: 15 amino acids.

V gene TRBV9 combines with J gene TRBJ2-1; 10 positions agree with TRBD1. Germline V gene data show CDR1 as SGDLS and CDR2 as YYNGEE. The V gene end was trimmed by 2 bases and the J gene end by 6 bases; junction bases not matched to a gene: 8. The CDR3 runs 16 residues. DNA for the CDR3: TGTGCCAGCAGCGTGAGGACAGGGGGGTTGCCCAATGAGCAGTTCTTC. Its translation: CASSVRTGGLPNEQFF.

This chain links TRBV9 with TRBJ2-2, with a possible D match to TRBD2 (6 bases). Germline loops: CDR1 SGDLS, CDR2 YYNGEE. Trimming removed 5 bases at V and 4 bases at J, with 9 bases between. The CDR3 is 13 residues long. CDR3 in DNA: TGTGCCAGCAGGTATAGCGGCACCGGGGAGCTGTTTTTT. Its protein product is CASRYSGTGELFF.

This clone was counted between two and nine times. The chain recombines TRBV28 with TRBJ2-7; a weak D match, TRBD1 (5 bases). Germline CDR1 reads MDHEN; CDR2 reads SYDVKM. Trimming shortened V by 8 bases and J by 4 bases, and 9 bases separated the two germline ends. The CDR3 contains 11 residues. In DNA, the CDR3 is TGTGCCAGCTCTAAGGGGTACGAGCAGTACTTC. Translated, it gives CASSKGYEQYF. Drawing the rest from reference TRBV28 and TRBJ2-7, the complete variable domain is DVKVTQSSRYLVKRTGEKVFLECVQDMDHENMFWYRQDPGLGLRLIYFSYDVKMKEKGDIPEGYSVSREKKERFSLILESASTNQTSMYLCASSKGYEQYFGPGTRLTVT.

The CDR3 region has the DNA TGTGCCAGCAGCCTTCGAGCGGGGGGATTATACAATGAGCAGTTCTTC. Translation gives CASSLRAGGLYNEQFF. The chain employs TRBV7-9 and TRBJ2-1; 9 nucleotides line up with TRBD2. Germline CDR1 reads SEHNR; CDR2 reads FQNEAQ (reference sequence). This CDR3 spans 16 amino acids. J gave up 4 bases and V 5 bases, and 9 bases lay outside the gene matches.

The CDR3 region has the DNA TGTGCCAGCAGCCGTACAGGTGGGACTGGGGCCAACGTCCTGACTTTC. Protein product: CASSRTGGTGANVLTF. V gene TRBV7-2 combines with J gene TRBJ2-6; D possibly corresponds to TRBD1 (5 bases). V was trimmed by 5 bases and J by 2 bases, leaving 13 bases between them. The germline CDR1 and CDR2 sequences are SGHTA and FQGNSA. The CDR3 is 16 amino acids.

The chain employs TRBV19 and TRBJ1-1, with D perhaps TRBD1 (6 bases). With 6 bases removed from V and 0 bases from J, the gap between germline ends came to 14 bases. The length of the CDR3 is 15 residues. Germline V CDR1 and CDR2: LNHDA, SQIVND (reference sequence). The CDR3 DNA follows: TGTGCCAGTAGCCCCGCCGGGACACTGAACACTGAAGCTTTCTTT. Its protein product is CASSPAGTLNTEAFF.

This clone showed up just a few times. The rearrangement joins TRBV7-2 to TRBJ1-5; 8 bases agree with TRBD1. J gave up 6 bases and V 1 base, and 8 bases lay outside the gene matches. This CDR3 has 16 amino acids. CDR1 is SGHTA, CDR2 FQGNSA, per germline. The CDR3 sequence: CASSLGWDRRLQPQHF. CDR3 nucleotide sequence: TGTGCCAGCAGCTTAGGTTGGGACAGGCGCCTTCAGCCCCAGCATTTT.

The CDR3 bases are TGTGCCAGCAGCCCTACAGGGCTCTACGAGCAGTACTTC. As protein: CASSPTGLYEQYF. The chain joins TRBV7-6 to TRBJ2-7; D perhaps matches TRBD1 (6 bases). Trimming pared 5 bases from V and 3 bases from J, leaving 11 bases between. Germline assignment: CDR1 SGHVS and CDR2 FNYEAQ. The CDR3 totals 13 residues.

This sequence joins TRBV19 and TRBJ2-7, with D possibly TRBD2 on 5 matching bases. This CDR3 has 14 residues. CDR1 and CDR2 from the germline V gene are LNHDA and SQIVND (reference sequence). V lost 6 bases to trimming and J lost 1 base, with 13 bases between them. DNA of the CDR3: TGTGCCAGTAGAATTACGGGATCATCCTACGAGCAGTACTTC. It yields the protein CASRITGSSYEQYF.

This clone was picked up one time. The rearrangement joins TRBV9 to TRBJ2-5; 7 nucleotides line up with TRBD2. The CDR3 has 14 amino acids. The V and J ends lost 1 base and 5 bases, in that order; junction bases with no gene match: 5. Germline CDR1 SGDLS, CDR2 YYNGEE. In DNA, the CDR3 is TGTGCCAGCAGCGTATCCACTAGCGTGGAGACCCAGTACTTC. As protein: CASSVSTSVETQYF.

The chain is built from TRBV28 and TRBJ2-3; D possibly corresponds to TRBD1 (5 bases). Germline assignment: CDR1 MDHEN and CDR2 SYDVKM. V lost 6 bases, J lost 1 base, and 17 bases lay in between. This CDR3 spans 16 amino acids. In nucleotides, the CDR3 is TGTGCCAGCAGCGGTGGGGTCAGGGTGGGCACAGATACGCAGTATTTT. Translation: CASSGGVRVGTDTQYF.

The rearrangement uses TRBV7-9 and TRBJ1-2; D is unresolved. Trimming took 3 bases from V and 4 from J, leaving 9 bases between them. Germline V lookup: CDR1 SEHNR, CDR2 FQNEAQ (reference sequence). CDR3 size: 13 residues. CDR3 region: CASSFMSPYGYTF. In DNA, the CDR3 is TGTGCCAGCAGCTTTATGAGCCCCTATGGCTACACCTTC.

The chain couples TRBV6-2 or TRBV6-3 to TRBJ2-7; the match to TRBD2 covers 8 bases. After removal of 0 bases from V and 2 bases from J, the junction contained 0 bases not matched to a gene. Per the germline V gene, CDR1 is MNHEY and CDR2 is SVGEGT. The CDR3 length is 14 residues. CDR3 nucleotide sequence: TGTGCCAGCAGTTACTCTAGCGGGGCCTACGAGCAGTACTTC. Translating gives CASSYSSGAYEQYF.

This clone appeared once. The J gene is TRBJ2-3, the V gene TRBV7-3; no firm D call. The CDR3 extends over 13 amino acids. Germline V gene sequence: CDR1 SGHTA, CDR2 FQGTGA. With 5 bases removed from V and 4 bases from J, the gap between germline ends came to 10 bases. Here the CDR3 reads CASSLRRSDTQYF. CDR3 in DNA: TGTGCCAGCAGCCTCCGGCGGTCAGATACGCAGTATTTT.

A few counts support this clone. V and J are TRBV12-3 or TRBV12-4 and TRBJ2-7; TRBD2 matches at 7 bases. The CDR3 runs 13 residues. V shed 6 bases, J shed 6 bases, and the junction held 8 bases outside the gene matches. The CDR3 sequence is CASSSGENSEQYF. In DNA form, the CDR3 reads TGTGCCAGCAGCAGCGGGGAAAATAGCGAGCAGTACTTC.

The gene calls are TRBV19 and TRBJ1-6, with TRBD1 matching over 7 bases. The CDR3 runs to 14 residues. Germline V gene sequence: CDR1 LNHDA, CDR2 SQIVND (reference sequence). With V trimmed by 7 bases and J by 9 bases, 9 bases remained unmatched. The CDR3 here is CASNRRQGVSPLHF. The CDR3 nucleotides are TGTGCCAGTAATCGGAGGCAGGGGGTTTCACCCCTCCACTTT.

This clone was detected only a few times. The chain carries TRBV3-1 (or the pseudogene TRBV3-2) and TRBJ2-7, with 13 bases fitting TRBD2. This CDR3 comprises 17 residues. The germline V gene has CDR1 LGHDT and CDR2 YNNKEL (reference sequence). Trimming removed 0 bases from V and 1 base from J; junction bases left unmatched: 3. The CDR3 sequence: CASSQELAGGRSYEQYF. For the CDR3, the DNA is TGTGCCAGCAGCCAAGAACTAGCGGGAGGGCGATCCTACGAGCAGTACTTC.

CDR3 sequence: CASSLGWRVSDTQYF. CDR3 nucleotides: TGTGCCAGCAGCTTAGGCTGGCGGGTCTCAGATACGCAGTATTTT. The chain is built from TRBV7-2 and TRBJ2-3; D is possibly TRBD2 (5 bases). V dropped 1 base and J dropped 4 bases, with 12 bases sitting between them. Germline loops: CDR1 SGHTA, CDR2 FQGNSA. There are 15 residues in the CDR3.

J is TRBJ2-6 and V is TRBV30; weak D call: TRBD1 (5 bases). CDR3 length equals 13 residues. Trimming shortened V by 7 bases and J by 0 bases, and 7 bases separated the two germline ends. Germline CDR1 GTSNPN, CDR2 SVGIG (reference sequence). The CDR3 here is CAYDSSGANVLTF. The CDR3 bases are TGTGCCTACGACAGCTCTGGGGCCAACGTCCTGACTTTC.